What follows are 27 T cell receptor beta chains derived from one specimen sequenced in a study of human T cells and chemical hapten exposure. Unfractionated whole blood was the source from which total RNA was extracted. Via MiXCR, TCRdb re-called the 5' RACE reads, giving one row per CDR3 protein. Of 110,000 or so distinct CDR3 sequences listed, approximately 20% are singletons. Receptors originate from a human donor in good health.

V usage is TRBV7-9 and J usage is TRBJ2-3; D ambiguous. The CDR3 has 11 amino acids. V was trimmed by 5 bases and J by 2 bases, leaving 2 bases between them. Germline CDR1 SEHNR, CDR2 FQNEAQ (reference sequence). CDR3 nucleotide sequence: TGTGCCAGCAGCACCACAGATACGCAGTATTTT. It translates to CASSTTDTQYF.

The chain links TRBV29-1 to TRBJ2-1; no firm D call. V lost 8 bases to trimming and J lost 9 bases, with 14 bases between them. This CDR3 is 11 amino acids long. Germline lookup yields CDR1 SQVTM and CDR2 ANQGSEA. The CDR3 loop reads CSSAFVREQFF. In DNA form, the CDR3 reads TGCAGCTCCGCCTTTGTTCGTGAGCAGTTCTTC.

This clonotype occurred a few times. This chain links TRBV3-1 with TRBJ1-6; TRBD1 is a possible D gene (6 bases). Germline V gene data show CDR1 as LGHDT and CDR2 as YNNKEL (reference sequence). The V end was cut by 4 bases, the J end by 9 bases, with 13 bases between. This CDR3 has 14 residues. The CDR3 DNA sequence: TGTGCCAGCAGCCGAACACAGGGCCCTTCACCCCTCCACTTT. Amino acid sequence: CASSRTQGPSPLHF.

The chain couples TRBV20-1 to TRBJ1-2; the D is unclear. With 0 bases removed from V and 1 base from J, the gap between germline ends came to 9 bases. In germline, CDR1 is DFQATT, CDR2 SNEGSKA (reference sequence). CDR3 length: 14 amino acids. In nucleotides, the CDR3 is TGCAGTGCTAGAGATAGCGGGAGTAACTATGGCTACACCTTC. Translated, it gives CSARDSGSNYGYTF.

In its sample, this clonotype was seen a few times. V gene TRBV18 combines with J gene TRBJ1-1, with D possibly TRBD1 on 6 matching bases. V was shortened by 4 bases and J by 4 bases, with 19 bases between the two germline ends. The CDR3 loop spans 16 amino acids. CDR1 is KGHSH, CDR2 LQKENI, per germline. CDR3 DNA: TGTGCCAGCTCACAGCAGACAGGTTGGGGGAGCACTGAAGCTTTCTTT. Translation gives CASSQQTGWGSTEAFF.

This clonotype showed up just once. The CDR3 DNA reads as TGTGCCAGCAGTTCGGGAAGTTCAGGAGAGACCCAGTACTTC. This sequence encodes CASSSGSSGETQYF. The chain combines TRBV6-2 or TRBV6-3 with TRBJ2-5; D possibly corresponds to TRBD2 (5 bases). This CDR3 is 14 amino acids long. V lost 4 bases, J lost 4 bases, and 13 bases lay in between. Germline V CDR1 and CDR2: MNHEY, SVGEGT.

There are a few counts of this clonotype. This CDR3 is CASTLGQLQYF. As DNA, the CDR3 is TGTGCCAGCACATTAGGACAGCTACAGTACTTC. The gene calls are TRBV12-3 or TRBV12-4 and TRBJ2-4; perhaps TRBD1 as D (6 bases). The CDR3 length is 11 residues. V shed 7 bases and J shed 13 bases, with 14 bases lying between them.

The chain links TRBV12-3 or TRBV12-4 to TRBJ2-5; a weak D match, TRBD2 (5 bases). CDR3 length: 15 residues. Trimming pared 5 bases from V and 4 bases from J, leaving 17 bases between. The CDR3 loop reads CASSPGRGSRETQYF. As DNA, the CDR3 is TGTGCCAGCAGTCCCGGCCGAGGGAGTCGAGAGACCCAGTACTTC.

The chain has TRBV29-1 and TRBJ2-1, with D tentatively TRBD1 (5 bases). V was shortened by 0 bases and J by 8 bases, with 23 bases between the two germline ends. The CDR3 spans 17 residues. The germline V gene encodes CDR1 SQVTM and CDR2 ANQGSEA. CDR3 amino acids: CSVEDFRGGPGGDEQFF. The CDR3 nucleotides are TGCAGCGTTGAAGATTTTAGGGGTGGTCCTGGCGGCGATGAGCAGTTCTTC.

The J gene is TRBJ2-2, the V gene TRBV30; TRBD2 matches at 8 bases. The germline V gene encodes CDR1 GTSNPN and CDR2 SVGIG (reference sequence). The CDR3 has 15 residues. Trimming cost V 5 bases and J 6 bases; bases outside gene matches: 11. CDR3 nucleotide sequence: TGTGCCTGGGGGGCCTCCAGCGGGAGACCCGGGGAGCTGTTTTTT. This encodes CAWGASSGRPGELFF.

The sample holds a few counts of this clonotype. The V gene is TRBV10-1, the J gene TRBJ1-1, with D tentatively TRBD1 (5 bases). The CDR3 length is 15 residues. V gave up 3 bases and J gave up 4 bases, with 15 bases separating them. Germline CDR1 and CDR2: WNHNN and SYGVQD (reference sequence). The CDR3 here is CASSDPSGPGTEAFF. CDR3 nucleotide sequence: TGCGCCAGCAGTGACCCCTCAGGGCCGGGCACTGAAGCTTTCTTT.

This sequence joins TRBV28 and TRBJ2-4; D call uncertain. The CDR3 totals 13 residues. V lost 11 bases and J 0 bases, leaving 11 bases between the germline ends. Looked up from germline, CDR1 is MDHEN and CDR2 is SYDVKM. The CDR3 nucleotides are TGTGCCTTCATGAACAGAGCCAAAAACATTCAGTACTTC. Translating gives CAFMNRAKNIQYF.

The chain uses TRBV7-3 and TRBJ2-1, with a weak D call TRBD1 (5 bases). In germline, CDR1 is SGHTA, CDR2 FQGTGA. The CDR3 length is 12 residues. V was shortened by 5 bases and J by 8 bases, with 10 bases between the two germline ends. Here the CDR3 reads CASSLGADEQFF. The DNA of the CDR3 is TGTGCCAGCAGCCTAGGGGCGGATGAGCAGTTCTTC.

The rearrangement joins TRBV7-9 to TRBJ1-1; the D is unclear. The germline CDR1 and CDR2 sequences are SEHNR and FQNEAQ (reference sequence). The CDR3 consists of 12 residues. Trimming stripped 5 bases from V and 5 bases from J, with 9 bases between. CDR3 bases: TGTGCCAGCAGCAGGGCGGGGACTGAAGCTTTCTTT. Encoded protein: CASSRAGTEAFF.

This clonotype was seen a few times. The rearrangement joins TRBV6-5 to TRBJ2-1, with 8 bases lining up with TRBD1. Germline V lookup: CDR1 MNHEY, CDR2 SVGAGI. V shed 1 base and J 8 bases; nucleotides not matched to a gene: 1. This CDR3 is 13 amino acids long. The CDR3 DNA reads TGTGCCAGCAGTTACTGGACAGGGTATGAGCAGTTCTTC. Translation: CASSYWTGYEQFF.

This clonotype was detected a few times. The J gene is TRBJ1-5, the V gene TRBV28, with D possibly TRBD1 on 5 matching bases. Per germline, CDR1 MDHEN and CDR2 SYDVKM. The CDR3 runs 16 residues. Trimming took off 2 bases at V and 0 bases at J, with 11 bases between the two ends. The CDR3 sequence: CASSLKGSYSNQPQHF. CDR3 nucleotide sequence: TGTGCCAGCAGTTTAAAGGGGAGCTATAGCAATCAGCCCCAGCATTTT.

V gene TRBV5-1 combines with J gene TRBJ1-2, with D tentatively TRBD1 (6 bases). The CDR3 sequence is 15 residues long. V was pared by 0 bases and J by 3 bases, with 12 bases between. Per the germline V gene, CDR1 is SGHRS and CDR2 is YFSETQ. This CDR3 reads CASSLGSGEDYGYTF. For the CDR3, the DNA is TGCGCCAGCAGCTTGGGGTCAGGGGAGGACTATGGCTACACCTTC.

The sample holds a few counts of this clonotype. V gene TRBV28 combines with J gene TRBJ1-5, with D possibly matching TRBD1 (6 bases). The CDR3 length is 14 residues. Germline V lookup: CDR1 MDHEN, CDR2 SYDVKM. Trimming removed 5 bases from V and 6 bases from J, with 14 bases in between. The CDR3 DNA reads TGTGCCAGCAGTCGACGAGGAGGGGGTCAGCCCCAGCATTTT. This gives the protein CASSRRGGGQPQHF.

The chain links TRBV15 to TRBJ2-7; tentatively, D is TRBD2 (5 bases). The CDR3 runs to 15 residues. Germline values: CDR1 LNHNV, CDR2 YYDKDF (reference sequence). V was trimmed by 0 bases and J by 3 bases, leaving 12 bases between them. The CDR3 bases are TGTGCCACCAGCAGAGACTCGACGGGGAACTACGAGCAGTACTTC. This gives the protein CATSRDSTGNYEQYF.

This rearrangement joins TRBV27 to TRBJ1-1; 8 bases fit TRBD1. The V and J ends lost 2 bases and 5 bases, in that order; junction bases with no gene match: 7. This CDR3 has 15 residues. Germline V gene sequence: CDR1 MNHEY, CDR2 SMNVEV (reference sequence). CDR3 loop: CASSLSPRTGTEAFF. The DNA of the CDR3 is TGTGCCAGCAGTTTAAGTCCCCGGACAGGGACTGAAGCTTTCTTT.

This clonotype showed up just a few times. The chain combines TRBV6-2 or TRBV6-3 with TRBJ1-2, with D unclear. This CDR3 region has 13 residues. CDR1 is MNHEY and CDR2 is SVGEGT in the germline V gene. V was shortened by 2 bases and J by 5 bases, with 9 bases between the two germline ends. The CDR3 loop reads CASSYAAKYGYTF. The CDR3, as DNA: TGTGCCAGCAGTTACGCAGCAAAATATGGCTACACCTTC.

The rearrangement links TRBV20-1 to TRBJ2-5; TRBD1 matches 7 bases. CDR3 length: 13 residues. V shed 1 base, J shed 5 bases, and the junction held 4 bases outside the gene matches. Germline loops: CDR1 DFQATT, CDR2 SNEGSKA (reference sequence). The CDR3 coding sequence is TGCAGTGCTAGAGCGAGGGGGCTGGAGACCCAGTACTTC. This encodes CSARARGLETQYF.

The chain's CDR3 is CASSELWGRASEQYF. The CDR3 DNA reads TGTGCCAGCAGTGAACTCTGGGGGAGGGCCTCCGAGCAGTACTTC. The chain has TRBV2 and TRBJ2-7; 7 nucleotides agree with TRBD2. The CDR3 has 15 residues. The germline V gene has CDR1 SNHLY and CDR2 FYNNEI. The V gene end was trimmed by 2 bases and the J gene end by 6 bases; junction bases not matched to a gene: 10.

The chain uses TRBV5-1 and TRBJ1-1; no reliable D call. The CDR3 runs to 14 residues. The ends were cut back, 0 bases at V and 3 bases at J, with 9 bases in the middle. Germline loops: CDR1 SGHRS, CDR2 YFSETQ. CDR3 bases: TGCGCCAGCAGCTTGGCTACTGGAGACACTGAAGCTTTCTTT. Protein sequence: CASSLATGDTEAFF.

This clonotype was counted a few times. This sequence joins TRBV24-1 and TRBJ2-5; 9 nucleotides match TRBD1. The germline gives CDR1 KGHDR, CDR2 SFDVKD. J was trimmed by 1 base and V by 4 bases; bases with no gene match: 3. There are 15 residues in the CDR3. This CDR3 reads CATSDPTGGQETQYF. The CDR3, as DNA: TGTGCCACCAGTGACCCGACAGGGGGCCAAGAGACCCAGTACTTC.

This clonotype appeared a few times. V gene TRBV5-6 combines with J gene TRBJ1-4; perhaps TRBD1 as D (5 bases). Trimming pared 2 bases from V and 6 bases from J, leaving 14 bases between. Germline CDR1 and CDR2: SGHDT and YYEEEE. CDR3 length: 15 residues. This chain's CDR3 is CASSFVRGRDEKLFF. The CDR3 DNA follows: TGTGCCAGCAGCTTTGTGCGGGGCCGAGATGAAAAACTGTTTTTT.

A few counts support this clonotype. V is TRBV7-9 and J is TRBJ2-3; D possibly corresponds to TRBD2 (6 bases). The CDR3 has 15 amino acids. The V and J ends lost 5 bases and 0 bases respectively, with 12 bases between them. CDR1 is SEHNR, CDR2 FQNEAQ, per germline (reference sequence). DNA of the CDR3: TGTGCCAGCAGCCCCCCGGCGGGAAGCACAGATACGCAGTATTTT. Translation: CASSPPAGSTDTQYF.